Listed here are 31 T cell receptor beta chains from one sample, sequenced in a study of cytomegalovirus exposure and HLA in healthy donors. The PCR was carried out with 60 Vbeta primers and 13 Jbeta primers. TCRdb keeps only in-frame clones here, not all; method: immunoSEQ multiplex PCR. The sample has about 77,000 clones, about 80% seen once. The material sequenced was PBMCs. The receptor set was obtained from a man in his forties in good health and CMV-seronegative.

This sequence joins TRBV7-8 and TRBJ2-2; weak D call: TRBD1 (6 bases). Trimming removed 7 bases at V and 4 bases at J, with 19 bases between. The CDR3 is 16 amino acids. Germline V gene data show CDR1 as SGHVS and CDR2 as FQNEAQ. CDR3 residues: CASIPSTGRSTGELFF. CDR3 in DNA: TGTGCCAGCATCCCGTCGACAGGCAGAAGCACCGGGGAGCTGTTTTTT. The whole variable domain, remainder taken from reference TRBV7-8 and TRBJ2-2, is GAGVSQSPRYKVAKRGQDVALRCDPISGHVSLFWYQQALGQGPEFLTYFQNEAQLDKSGLPSDRFFAERPEGSVSTLKIQRTQQEDSAVYLCASIPSTGRSTGELFFGEGSRLTVL.

This rearrangement joins TRBV5-1 to TRBJ2-7; D possibly corresponds to TRBD1 (5 bases). V shed 4 bases and J shed 4 bases, with 9 bases lying between them. The germline gives CDR1 SGHRS, CDR2 YFSETQ. The CDR3 extends over 12 amino acids. CDR3 sequence (DNA): TGCGCCAGCAGCAGACAGAATTACGAGCAGTACTTC. Translated, it gives CASSRQNYEQYF.

This sequence joins TRBV7-2 and TRBJ1-6, with 9 bases aligning to TRBD1. CDR1 is SGHTA, CDR2 FQGNSA, per germline. The CDR3 sequence is 15 residues long. With V trimmed by 0 bases and J by 7 bases, 1 base remained unmatched. In DNA form, the CDR3 reads TGTGCCAGCAGCTTAGCGGACAGGGGAAATTCACCCCTCCACTTT. It encodes CASSLADRGNSPLHF.

V is TRBV30 and J is TRBJ2-7; 7 bases are a match to TRBD1. Germline assignment: CDR1 GTSNPN and CDR2 SVGIG (reference sequence). The J segment lost 2 bases and the V segment lost 5 bases, leaving 3 bases of the junction unmatched. The CDR3 is made up of 12 amino acids. The CDR3 DNA sequence: TGTGCCTGGGGGGGACAGACCTACGAGCAGTACTTC. Protein sequence: CAWGGQTYEQYF.

This clone was counted only a few times. The chain recombines TRBV5-6 with TRBJ1-3; D is unresolved. CDR3 length: 18 amino acids. Trimming shortened V by 0 bases and J by 3 bases, and 19 bases separated the two germline ends. CDR1 is SGHDT and CDR2 is YYEEEE in the germline V gene. The CDR3 coding sequence is TGTGCCAGCAGCTTGGATCCATTAGGCGCCGACTATGGAAACACCATATATTTT. This codes for CASSLDPLGADYGNTIYF. Together with reference TRBV5-6 and TRBJ1-3, the CDR3 gives the full variable domain: DAGVTQSPTHLIKTRGQQVTLRCSPKSGHDTVSWYQQALGQGPQFIFQYYEEEERQRGNFPDRFSGHQFPNYSSELNVNALLLGDSALYLCASSLDPLGADYGNTIYFGEGSWLTVV.

This clone was picked up a small number of times. The DNA of the CDR3 is TGTGCCAGCAGCTCTCGACGGGGGGGGACTAATGAAAAACTGTTTTTT. This codes for CASSSRRGGTNEKLFF. The chain carries TRBV5-8 and TRBJ1-4; D might be TRBD1 (5 bases). The CDR3 covers 16 residues. Trimming pared 3 bases from V and 2 bases from J, leaving 14 bases between. Germline assignment: CDR1 SGHTS and CDR2 YDEGEE.

The CDR3 reads CASSQAFGLATGRTQYF. CDR3 nucleotide sequence: TGCGCCAGCAGCCAAGCGTTTGGGCTAGCGACTGGGCGTACGCAGTATTTT. V is TRBV4-3 and J is TRBJ2-3; a weak D match, TRBD2 (6 bases). There are 17 residues in the CDR3. CDR1 is LGHNA and CDR2 is YSLEER in the germline V gene. V lost 1 base and J lost 8, with 22 bases in between.

The V and J genes are TRBV18 and TRBJ2-7; TRBD1 agrees at 8 bases. The CDR3 covers 13 residues. V dropped 6 bases and J dropped 4; count of bases not matched to a gene: 5. Germline CDR1 and CDR2: KGHSH and LQKENI. The DNA for the CDR3 is TGTGCCAGCTCCGGACAGGGCCTGTACGAGCAGTACTTC. Translation gives CASSGQGLYEQYF. The entire variable domain, with the rest obtained from reference TRBV18 and TRBJ2-7, is as follows: NAGVMQNPRHLVRRRGQEARLRCSPMKGHSHVYWYRQLPEEGLKFMVYLQKENIIDESGMPKERFSAEFPKEGPSILRIQQVVRGDSAAYFCASSGQGLYEQYFGPGTRLTVT.

The V gene is TRBV7-2, the J gene TRBJ1-6, with D possibly TRBD1 on 6 matching bases. The germline gives CDR1 SGHTA, CDR2 FQGNSA. Trimming removed 7 bases from V and 10 bases from J, with 17 bases in between. This CDR3 contains 14 residues. DNA of the CDR3: TGTGCCAGCAACGCACAGGGAGTTGGGTCACCCCTCCACTTT. This encodes CASNAQGVGSPLHF.

V and J are TRBV7-8 and TRBJ2-3; TRBD2 matches at 8 bases. Germline values: CDR1 SGHVS, CDR2 FQNEAQ. The V and J ends lost 5 bases and 3 bases, in that order; junction bases with no gene match: 16. There are 18 residues in the CDR3. The CDR3 sequence: CASSKALSGGVWTDTQYF. For the CDR3, the DNA is TGTGCCAGCAGCAAAGCACTGTCGGGGGGGGTGTGGACAGATACGCAGTATTTT.

The rearrangement uses TRBV11-3 and TRBJ2-5; D unclear. CDR1 is SGHNT and CDR2 is YENEEA in the germline V gene. The CDR3 consists of 13 residues. V lost 6 bases, J lost 6 bases, and 14 bases lay in between. The DNA of the CDR3 is TGTGCCAGCAGTATCACAGAGTTCCAGACCCAGTACTTC. Protein product: CASSITEFQTQYF. The variable domain in full, completed from reference TRBV11-3 and TRBJ2-5, reads EAGVVQSPRYKIIEKKQPVAFWCNPISGHNTLYWYLQNLGQGPELLIRYENEEAVDDSQLPKDRFSAERLKGVDSTLKIQPAELGDSAVYLCASSITEFQTQYFGPGTRLLVL.

V is TRBV27 and J is TRBJ1-2, with D perhaps matching TRBD1 (6 bases). Trimming removed 5 bases from V and 4 bases from J, with 17 bases in between. There are 15 residues in the CDR3. CDR1 MNHEY and CDR2 SMNVEV come from the germline V gene (reference sequence). The CDR3 sequence: CASSPQGLWVYGYTF. The CDR3 coding sequence is TGTGCCAGCAGTCCTCAGGGGTTGTGGGTCTATGGCTACACCTTC.

The J gene is TRBJ1-3, the V gene TRBV19; D is uncertain. Germline CDR1 reads LNHDA; CDR2 reads SQIVND (reference sequence). The CDR3 totals 15 residues. V was pared by 10 bases and J by 0 bases, with 16 bases between. The CDR3 DNA sequence: TGTGCCACCACCATGGAGGGCCGCTCTGGAAACACCATATATTTT. Its protein product is CATTMEGRSGNTIYF. Using reference TRBV19 and TRBJ1-3 for the parts outside the CDR3, the full variable domain is DGGITQSPKYLFRKEGQNVTLSCEQNLNHDAMYWYRQDPGQGLRLIYYSQIVNDFQKGDIAEGYSVSREKKESFPLTVTSAQKNPTAFYLCATTMEGRSGNTIYFGEGSWLTVV.

This chain uses TRBV6-6 with TRBJ2-1; D possibly corresponds to TRBD1 (6 bases). The germline V gene encodes CDR1 MNHNY and CDR2 SVGAGI (reference sequence). V shed 6 bases and J shed 0 bases, with 12 bases lying between them. The CDR3 extends over 15 amino acids. CDR3 loop: CASRMRGSSYNEQFF. CDR3 nucleotide sequence: TGTGCCAGCAGAATGAGGGGGTCCTCCTACAATGAGCAGTTCTTC.

The rearrangement links TRBV19 to TRBJ2-2, with D maybe TRBD1 (5 bases). Trimming took off 6 bases at V and 0 bases at J, with 8 bases between the two ends. This CDR3 has 14 amino acids. The germline V gene has CDR1 LNHDA and CDR2 SQIVND (reference sequence). The DNA for the CDR3 is TGTGCCAGTAGAAGACAGACGAACACCGGGGAGCTGTTTTTT. It codes for CASRRQTNTGELFF.

The chain uses TRBV2 and TRBJ2-2, with D tentatively TRBD2 (6 bases). CDR1 and CDR2 from the germline V gene are SNHLY and FYNNEI. Deletions cut 1 base from V and 10 bases from J, with 16 bases between. The CDR3 is 15 amino acids. CDR3 residues: CASSEVDSGGLELFF. Written as DNA, the CDR3 is TGTGCCAGCAGTGAAGTCGATAGCGGAGGGCTGGAGCTGTTTTTT.

This clone was counted ten times or more. The chain recombines TRBV6-6 with TRBJ2-7, with 11 bases aligning to TRBD1. Trimming cost V 0 bases and J 2 bases; bases outside gene matches: 0. Germline V lookup: CDR1 MNHNY, CDR2 SVGAGI (reference sequence). The CDR3 totals 15 residues. CDR3 coding DNA: TGTGCCAGCAGTTACTCGGACAGGGGGCCCTACGAGCAGTACTTC. This translates into CASSYSDRGPYEQYF.

J is TRBJ2-7 and V is TRBV18; 8 bases align to TRBD2. Per germline, CDR1 KGHSH and CDR2 LQKENI. V trimming: 3 bases; J trimming: 0 bases; junction bases outside the gene matches: 7. CDR3 length equals 16 residues. Here the CDR3 DNA reads TGTGCCAGCTCACCCGGACTAGCCTCCAGCTCCTACGAGCAGTACTTC. Translation: CASSPGLASSSYEQYF.

The gene calls are TRBV5-4 and TRBJ1-1, with TRBD1 matching over 8 bases. Germline V gives CDR1 SGHNT, CDR2 YYREEE (reference sequence). The length of the CDR3 is 13 residues. Unmatched junction bases numbered 10, after V lost 4 bases and J lost 11 bases. CDR3 nucleotide sequence: TGTGCCAGCAGCATCGGACAGGGACCAAAGGCTTTCTTT. Amino acid sequence: CASSIGQGPKAFF. The variable domain in full, completed from reference TRBV5-4 and TRBJ1-1, reads ETGVTQSPTHLIKTRGQQVTLRCSSQSGHNTVSWYQQALGQGPQFIFQYYREEENGRGNFPPRFSGLQFPNYSSELNVNALELDDSALYLCASSIGQGPKAFFGQGTRLTVV.

This clone appeared a single time. The chain joins TRBV15 to TRBJ2-5, with no clear D. Trimming took 0 bases from V and 5 from J, leaving 10 bases between them. Germline assignment: CDR1 LNHNV and CDR2 YYDKDF (reference sequence). The CDR3 is 14 residues long. The CDR3 loop reads CATSRDRGEETQYF. CDR3 coding DNA: TGTGCCACCAGCAGAGATCGCGGAGAGGAGACCCAGTACTTC.

V is TRBV7-9 and J is TRBJ1-3; no reliable D call. Germline CDR1 and CDR2: SEHNR and FQNEAQ (reference sequence). This CDR3 is built from 15 residues. V was trimmed by 5 bases and J by 0 bases, leaving 11 bases between them. CDR3 sequence reads: CASSTRRSSGNTIYF. CDR3 nucleotide sequence: TGTGCCAGCAGCACTCGACGGAGCTCTGGAAACACCATATATTTT. The full variable domain, in which reference TRBV7-9 and TRBJ1-3 provide the parts outside the CDR3, is DTGVSQNPRHKITKRGQNVTFRCDPISEHNRLYWYRQTLGQGPEFLTYFQNEAQLEKSRLLSDRFSAERPKGSFSTLEIQRTEQGDSAMYLCASSTRRSSGNTIYFGEGSWLTVV.

The chain's CDR3 is CASSLPQGTGGQPQHF. The CDR3 coding sequence is TGTGCCAGCAGTCTCCCTCAAGGGACAGGAGGACAGCCCCAGCATTTT. This sequence joins TRBV6-6 and TRBJ1-5; TRBD1 matches at 8 bases. After removal of 5 bases from V and 7 bases from J, the junction contained 13 bases not matched to a gene. Germline assignment: CDR1 MNHNY and CDR2 SVGAGI (reference sequence). CDR3 size: 16 residues.

The J gene is TRBJ1-6, the V gene TRBV9, with D possibly matching TRBD1 (5 bases). Germline-derived CDR1 and CDR2 are SGDLS and YYNGEE. The CDR3 has 14 residues. V gave up 4 bases and J gave up 8 bases, with 13 bases separating them. The CDR3: CASSIQGHYSPLHF. CDR3 coding DNA: TGTGCCAGCAGCATCCAAGGACATTATTCACCCCTCCACTTT.

The chain recombines TRBV5-4 with TRBJ2-5, with TRBD2 matching over 11 bases. The ends lost 4 bases at V and 5 bases at J; junction bases unmatched: 7. The CDR3 extends over 15 amino acids. Looked up from germline, CDR1 is SGHNT and CDR2 is YYREEE (reference sequence). This CDR3 is CASSRRLAGGETQYF. The CDR3 coding sequence is TGTGCCAGCAGCCGGCGGTTAGCGGGGGGGGAGACCCAGTACTTC.

The chain is built from TRBV15 and TRBJ2-7, with unresolved D. V was shortened by 1 base and J by 7 bases, with 14 bases between the two germline ends. From germline, CDR1 is LNHNV and CDR2 YYDKDF (reference sequence). This CDR3 spans 14 amino acids. CDR3 in DNA: TGTGCCACCAGCAGAGGCAGGAAAAGTCTTGAGCAGTACTTC. It yields the protein CATSRGRKSLEQYF.

This chain joins TRBV10-3 and TRBJ1-5; no reliable D call. The CDR3 has 15 amino acids. The V gene's germline CDR1 is ENHRY and CDR2 SYGVKD. The ends were cut back, 3 bases at V and 0 bases at J, with 9 bases in the middle. This CDR3 reads CAISEGRFSNQPQHF. CDR3 DNA: TGTGCCATCAGTGAAGGGAGGTTTAGCAATCAGCCCCAGCATTTT.

The V call is TRBV27, the J call TRBJ2-7, with 11 positions matching TRBD2. The CDR3 has 12 residues. J gave up 3 bases and V 11 bases, and 3 bases lay outside the gene matches. Germline V gene lookup returns CDR1 MNHEY and CDR2 SMNVEV (reference sequence). This CDR3 reads CASTSGDYEQYF. As DNA, the CDR3 is TGTGCCTCGACTAGCGGGGACTACGAGCAGTACTTC.

J is TRBJ1-2 and V is TRBV6-5; D not resolved. Germline CDR1 is MNHEY and CDR2 is SVGAGI. Deletions cut 2 bases from V and 5 bases from J, with 15 bases between. This CDR3 spans 15 amino acids. The CDR3 bases are TGTGCCAGCAGTTACGCTCTTCGGGGATCATATGGCTACACCTTC. It codes for CASSYALRGSYGYTF.

The chain employs TRBV25-1 and TRBJ2-3; no reliable D call. CDR3 length equals 13 residues. The germline gives CDR1 MGHDK, CDR2 SYGVNS. V gave up 4 bases and J gave up 0 bases, with 5 bases separating them. For the CDR3, the DNA is TGTGCCAGCAGTGGACTCAGCACAGATACGCAGTATTTT. Translation: CASSGLSTDTQYF.

CDR3 in DNA: TGCGCCAGCAGTCTCGGACAGGGGTCGAATTCACCCCTCCACTTT. Its translation: CASSLGQGSNSPLHF. The V call is TRBV4-1, the J call TRBJ1-6; 9 bases line up with TRBD1. V shed 6 bases and J 7 bases; nucleotides not matched to a gene: 7. The CDR3 runs 15 residues. Germline V lookup: CDR1 MGHRA, CDR2 YSYEKL.

This clone was found a few times. This chain connects TRBV13 to TRBJ2-7; 8 nucleotides align to TRBD1. CDR1 and CDR2 (germline): PRHDT, FYEKMQ (reference sequence). The CDR3 is 15 amino acids. V was pared by 6 bases and J by 0 bases, with 7 bases of the junction left unmatched. In DNA form, the CDR3 reads TGTGCCAGCAGATTGCAGGGGGCAGCCTCCTACGAGCAGTACTTC. It yields the protein CASRLQGAASYEQYF.